One TCR beta chain is described in this entry. The data originate from a study of OX40 agonist ivuxolimab in advanced cancers. Assay used: immunoSEQ multiplex PCR; TCRdb lists only in-frame clones, some missing. Found here are 55,000 to 60,000 clones, about four fifths of them singletons; the top ten hold approximately 0.61%. The CDR3 runs to 12 residues. Germline loops: CDR1 SGHTA, CDR2 FQGNSA. With 5 bases removed from V and 10 bases from J, the gap between germline ends came to 12 bases. The sequence was obtained from an adult with an advanced solid tumor such as melanoma, head and neck, liver or kidney cancer. The sequencing here drew on CD4+ or CD8+ T cells sorted from blood, taken in a trial of the OX40 agonist ivuxolimab. The chain has TRBV7-2 and TRBJ2-1; no definite D call. CDR3 sequence (DNA): TGTGCCAGCAGCCCCCGACCGCCAGAGCAGTTCTTC. Protein: CASSPRPPEQFF.